Each of the 5 T cell receptor beta chains below was sequenced from the same sample in a study of T cells in Graves' hyperthyroidism and ophthalmopathy. The investigators amplified TCR beta CDR3 regions from RNA transcripts. The TCR CDR3 first-round RT-PCR relied on the HTBI primer set. TCRdb independently ran MiXCR on the multiplex PCR reads; one entry per CDR3 protein. This repertoire shows roughly 800,000 distinct CDR3 sequences, roughly 37% found once; its top ten account for around 10%. The sample consisted of blood. These receptors were taken from a young man with Graves' hyperthyroidism.

The V gene is TRBV9, the J gene TRBJ1-1; 8 bases match TRBD1. This CDR3 comprises 15 residues. Unmatched junction bases numbered 7, after V lost 3 bases and J lost 3 bases. Germline V lookup: CDR1 SGDLS, CDR2 YYNGEE. The CDR3 DNA follows: TGTGCCAGCAGCGGACGGACAGGGAAGGACACTGAAGCTTTCTTT. Translated: CASSGRTGKDTEAFF. The variable domain in full, completed from reference TRBV9 and TRBJ1-1, reads DSGVTQTPKHLITATGQRVTLRCSPRSGDLSVYWYQQSLDQGLQFLIQYYNGEERAKGNILERFSAQQFPDLHSELNLSSLELGDSALYFCASSGRTGKDTEAFFGQGTRLTVV.

This clonotype appeared many times. The chain couples TRBV19 to TRBJ2-7, with 7 bases identical to TRBD1. There are 15 residues in the CDR3. Germline lookup yields CDR1 LNHDA and CDR2 SQIVND (reference sequence). Trimming removed 3 bases from V and 4 bases from J; junction bases left unmatched: 9. The CDR3 reads CASSMGIGTAYEQYF. The DNA of the CDR3 is TGTGCCAGTAGTATGGGTATTGGGACAGCGTACGAGCAGTACTTC.

The chain employs TRBV4-1 and TRBJ1-4; no reliable D call. The CDR3 has 15 amino acids. The V gene lost 0 bases and the J gene lost 4 bases, with 9 bases spanning the gap. The germline V gene has CDR1 MGHRA and CDR2 YSYEKL. The CDR3 spells CASSQDSGVNEKLFF. DNA for the CDR3: TGCGCCAGCAGCCAAGATAGCGGGGTTAATGAAAAACTGTTTTTT.

The V and J genes are TRBV2 and TRBJ2-2; D may be TRBD2 (6 bases). Germline CDR1 SNHLY, CDR2 FYNNEI. The CDR3 covers 15 residues. The ends were cut back, 5 bases at V and 7 bases at J, with 17 bases in the middle. CDR3 loop: CASSRPGALSGELFF. The CDR3 region has the DNA TGTGCCAGCAGTCGGCCGGGAGCATTGAGCGGGGAGCTGTTTTTT. Based on the CDR3 plus reference TRBV2 and TRBJ2-2, the full variable domain is EPEVTQTPSHQVTQMGQEVILRCVPISNHLYFYWYRQILGQKVEFLVSFYNNEISEKSEIFDDQFSVERPDGSNFTLKIRSTKLEDSAMYFCASSRPGALSGELFFGEGSRLTVL.

This clonotype was seen a few times. The gene calls are TRBV29-1 and TRBJ1-2; perhaps TRBD1 as D (5 bases). The germline V and J ends were trimmed by 0 bases and 0 bases, with 17 bases remaining between them. The CDR3 is 17 amino acids. The germline V gene encodes CDR1 SQVTM and CDR2 ANQGSEA. CDR3 coding DNA: TGCAGCGTTGAAGATCAGCGGGTGGGGGGGACTAACTATGGCTACACCTTC. Translated, it gives CSVEDQRVGGTNYGYTF.